This is a list of T cell receptor beta chains from one sample in a study of T cells in Graves' hyperthyroidism and ophthalmopathy. TCRdb used MiXCR to reprocess the multiplex PCR reads, holding one entry per CDR3 protein. The sample lists about 380,000 distinct CDR3 sequences; about 18% were seen once. The sample consisted of blood. These receptors originate from a man between 18 and 35 years old with Graves' ophthalmopathy. Each CDR3 is given with its conserved first and last residue. D genes are given only for firm matches. Clone size is shown for a subset of rows, as once, few, many or a class of expanded clone.

TRBV5-8	many	14	TRBJ1-6	-	CASSLGGVNSPLHF	TGTGCCAGCAGCCTCGGGGGAGTTAATTCACCCCTCCACTTT
TRBV7-8	-	13	TRBJ1-2	-	CASSLALNYGYTF	TGTGCCAGCAGCTTAGCACTTAACTATGGCTACACCTTC
TRBV11-2	-	17	TRBJ2-5	-	CASSLDAGGPMEETQYF	TGTGCCAGCAGCTTAGATGCCGGGGGGCCCATGGAGGAGACCCAGTACTTC
TRBV10-3	-	12	TRBJ2-7	-	CATGESHYEQYF	TGTGCAACGGGGGAGTCGCACTACGAGCAGTACTTC
TRBV18	many	14	TRBJ2-3	-	CASSRETVTDTQYF	TGTGCCAGCTCACGAGAGACAGTCACAGATACGCAGTATTTT
TRBV7-2	few	14	TRBJ1-1	-	CASSLVSGALGAFF	TGTGCCAGCAGCTTAGTTTCTGGGGCCCTAGGAGCTTTCTTT
TRBV27	many	18	TRBJ2-7	TRBD2	CASAPLGTSGGLTYEQYF	TGTGCCAGCGCCCCCCTGGGGACTAGCGGGGGCCTTACCTACGAGCAGTACTTC
TRBV6-2/TRBV6-3	-	16	TRBJ1-1	-	CASSYSSGTVTTEAFF	TGTGCCAGCAGTTACTCGTCCGGGACGGTGACCACTGAAGCTTTCTTT
TRBV5-1	-	14	TRBJ2-5	TRBD2	CASSLTSGKETQYF	TGCGCCAGCAGCTTGACTAGCGGGAAAGAGACCCAGTACTTC
TRBV7-9	few	10	TRBJ2-7	-	CASGVGEQYF	TGTGCCAGCGGAGTCGGGGAGCAGTACTTC
TRBV3-1	many	15	TRBJ1-5	-	CASSQDMTVNQPQHF	TGTGCCAGCAGCCAAGATATGACAGTCAATCAGCCCCAGCATTTT
TRBV6-1	-	15	TRBJ2-1	-	CASSVQKRPYNEQFF	TGTGCCAGCAGTGTACAGAAACGGCCCTACAATGAGCAGTTCTTC
TRBV6-1	few	14	TRBJ1-4	-	CASSFRGTNEKLFF	TGTGCCAGCAGTTTCAGGGGAACTAATGAAAAACTGTTTTTT
TRBV20-1	-	13	TRBJ1-1	-	CSATNGRNTEAFF	TGCAGTGCTACGAACGGACGGAACACTGAAGCTTTCTTT
TRBV27	-	16	TRBJ2-1	TRBD1	CASTRTGDFLTNEQFF	TGTGCCAGCACTCGGACAGGGGACTTTTTAACCAATGAGCAGTTCTTC
TRBV9	few	15	TRBJ1-2	TRBD1	CASSGDPTGTYGYTF	TGTGCCAGCAGCGGGGACCCGACAGGGACCTATGGCTACACCTTC
TRBV19	-	14	TRBJ1-5	-	CASRHRTGNQPQHF	TGTGCCAGTAGGCATAGGACGGGCAATCAGCCCCAGCATTTT
TRBV11-2	many	15	TRBJ2-5	TRBD1	CASSLTPGTEETQYF	TGTGCCAGCAGCTTAACCCCCGGGACAGAAGAGACCCAGTACTTC
TRBV19	-	14	TRBJ2-1	-	CACCRGGLYNEQFF	TGTGCTTGTTGCAGGGGGGGGCTATACAATGAGCAGTTCTTC
TRBV18	many	14	TRBJ2-5	-	CASSPDQRQETQYF	TGTGCCAGCTCACCAGACCAGCGGCAAGAGACCCAGTACTTC
TRBV12-5	-	15	TRBJ2-1	-	CASGLGLATVNEQFF	TGTGCTAGTGGTTTGGGGCTAGCTACGGTCAATGAGCAGTTCTTC
TRBV6-1	many	15	TRBJ1-4	-	CASSSEFHVGEKLFF	TGTGCCAGCAGTTCGGAGTTCCATGTGGGCGAAAAACTGTTTTTT
TRBV12-3/TRBV12-4	many	14	TRBJ1-1	-	CASSFSRPHTEAFF	TGTGCCAGCAGTTTCTCCCGGCCCCACACTGAAGCTTTCTTT
TRBV12-3/TRBV12-4	many	12	TRBJ2-7	-	CASSKTGHEQYF	TGTGCCAGCAGCAAGACCGGACACGAGCAGTACTTC
TRBV12-3/TRBV12-4	many	12	TRBJ1-5	TRBD1	CASSRQGFAQHF	TGTGCCAGCAGTAGACAGGGGTTTGCCCAGCATTTT
TRBV6-5	many	13	TRBJ2-7	-	CASTGTAPNEQYF	TGTGCCAGCACCGGGACCGCACCCAACGAGCAGTACTTC
TRBV7-9	-	16	TRBJ2-1	TRBD2	CASSLAGGVSYNEQFF	TGTGCCAGCAGCTTAGCGGGGGGGGTTTCCTACAATGAGCAGTTCTTC
TRBV3-1	many	14	TRBJ2-4	-	CASSQARASNIQYF	TGTGCCAGCAGCCAAGCTCGAGCATCCAACATTCAGTACTTC
TRBV5-1	many	12	TRBJ2-1	-	CASSLSGNEQFF	TGCGCCAGCAGCTTGTCGGGAAATGAGCAGTTCTTC
TRBV7-2	many	12	TRBJ2-1	-	CASSLDLNEQFF	TGTGCCAGCAGCTTAGACCTCAATGAGCAGTTCTTC
TRBV6-6	many	21	TRBJ2-3	TRBD2	CASSYPPVVRTSGVITDTQYF	TGTGCCAGCAGTTACCCCCCCGTGGTTAGGACTAGCGGGGTGATCACAGATACGCAGTATTTT
TRBV25-1	-	15	TRBJ1-1	-	CASSDGGGRNTEAFF	TGTGCCAGCAGTGATGGTGGGGGGCGGAACACTGAAGCTTTCTTT